This T cell receptor (beta chain) is from a study of Tregs in tolerant kidney transplant recipients. As for the study in general: Mixed chimerism was transient after nonmyeloablative marrow transplants from related graft donors. Overall study findings and caveats: Findings come from small patient numbers and require larger validation.

TCRdb's table, derived via immunoSEQ multiplex PCR, lists solely in-frame clones and lacks some. This table lists 30,000 to 35,000 clones. The CDR3 is 15 residues long. The junction had 6 bases not matched to a gene; V was cut back by 5 bases and J by 6 bases. CDR1 is WNHNN, CDR2 SYGVQD, per germline (reference sequence). Unstimulated Tregs (CD4+CD25+CD127-) and CD4+CD25- non-Tregs were sorted from PBMCs. For this clone: Its cognate antigen is unknown. The read terminates 3 residues before the CDR3 end, so the remaining end is supplied by the germline J gene.

The rearrangement uses TRBV10-1 and TRBJ2-3; TRBD1 aligns across 12 bases. The TCR comes from a human donor who received a combined kidney and bone marrow transplant. The source was CD8+ T cells from blood, collected before the transplant. CDR3 bases read: TGCGCCAGCAGTTACGGGACAGGGGGCGTTGATACG. This gives the protein CASSYGTGGVDT. The entire CDR3 protein is CASSYGTGGVDTQYF.